The 28 T cell receptor beta chains given below trace back to one sample, sequenced in a study of shared clonotypes between healthy human individuals. The protocol was immunoSEQ multiplex PCR, while the TCRdb copy is restricted to in-frame clones and leaves out a portion. This sample has over 400,000 clones; approximately 82% occur once, and the top ten carry around 13%. What was sequenced was PBMCs. Receptors originate from a woman in her thirties or forties in good health. Some clones in this sample may be carry-over from other donors' samples.

The rearrangement links TRBV10-3 to TRBJ2-1; TRBD2 matches 8 bases. The CDR3 is made up of 14 amino acids. The germline V gene encodes CDR1 ENHRY and CDR2 SYGVKD. Losses at the gene ends were 3 bases for V and 8 bases for J; bases not matched to a gene: 6. The CDR3 reads CAISEISGIYEQFF. CDR3 sequence (DNA): TGTGCCATCAGTGAAATTAGCGGGATATATGAGCAGTTCTTC.

This chain joins TRBV7-2 and TRBJ2-1; D is uncertain. Trimming removed 1 base from V and 8 bases from J, with 9 bases in between. CDR3 length equals 13 residues. Germline assignment: CDR1 SGHTA and CDR2 FQGNSA. The CDR3 sequence is CASSLGRAYEQFF. In nucleotides, the CDR3 is TGTGCCAGCAGCTTAGGGAGAGCATATGAGCAGTTCTTC.

The V call is TRBV7-8, the J call TRBJ1-4; 7 nucleotides agree with TRBD1. Trimming cost V 5 bases and J 8 bases; bases outside gene matches: 8. The germline V gene encodes CDR1 SGHVS and CDR2 FQNEAQ. The CDR3 consists of 14 residues. The CDR3 is CASSLGQLREKLFF. CDR3 DNA: TGTGCCAGCAGCCTGGGACAGTTAAGGGAAAAACTGTTTTTT.

The chain recombines TRBV27 with TRBJ2-2; 9 nucleotides match TRBD1. V was clipped by 4 bases and J by 4 bases; unmatched bases: 1. The CDR3 length is 14 residues. Germline V CDR1 and CDR2: MNHEY, SMNVEV (reference sequence). CDR3 bases: TGTGCCAGCAGTTGGGACAGGGCCACCGGGGAGCTGTTTTTT. Protein product: CASSWDRATGELFF.

CDR3 DNA: TGTGCCAGCAGTAGCTCTGGGGCCAACGTCCTGACTTTC. This codes for CASSSSGANVLTF. The genes are TRBV6-6 and TRBJ2-6, with D uncertain. CDR1 MNHNY and CDR2 SVGAGI come from the germline V gene (reference sequence). The germline V and J ends were trimmed by 5 bases and 0 bases, with 2 bases remaining between them. This CDR3 region has 13 residues.

The CDR3 reads CASSLAMGETQYF. For the CDR3, the DNA is TGTGCCAGCAGCTTAGCGATGGGAGAGACCCAGTACTTC. The V call is TRBV7-2, the J call TRBJ2-5, with D unclear. V shed 0 bases and J shed 4 bases, with 6 bases lying between them. The CDR3 runs to 13 residues. The V gene's germline CDR1 is SGHTA and CDR2 FQGNSA.

The chain employs TRBV5-1 and TRBJ2-1; D is unclear. V lost 1 base to trimming and J lost 2 bases, with 13 bases between them. Germline assignment: CDR1 SGHRS and CDR2 YFSETQ. The CDR3 has 16 amino acids. The CDR3 nucleotides are TGCGCCAGCAGCTTGAGCAAGGATATCGCCTACAATGAGCAGTTCTTC. Translation gives CASSLSKDIAYNEQFF.

This clone was recorded once. V usage is TRBV19 and J usage is TRBJ2-3; 9 bases agree with TRBD1. Germline V CDR1 and CDR2: LNHDA, SQIVND (reference sequence). The CDR3 is made up of 15 amino acids. With 7 bases clipped from V and 2 bases from J, the junction kept 7 bases outside the gene matches. For the CDR3, the DNA is TGTGCCAGTACCGATACAGGGGGCCTCACAGATACGCAGTATTTT. Its protein product is CASTDTGGLTDTQYF. The full variable domain, rest sourced from reference TRBV19 and TRBJ2-3, is DGGITQSPKYLFRKEGQNVTLSCEQNLNHDAMYWYRQDPGQGLRLIYYSQIVNDFQKGDIAEGYSVSREKKESFPLTVTSAQKNPTAFYLCASTDTGGLTDTQYFGPGTRLTVL.

Regarding this clone: The sample has other DNA sequences that encode this CDR3 too. This sequence joins TRBV6-5 and TRBJ1-2, with D perhaps matching TRBD1 (6 bases). Trimming left V 5 bases short and J 2 bases short, with 6 bases between. The germline gives CDR1 MNHEY, CDR2 SVGAGI. CDR3 length: 12 amino acids. CDR3 DNA: TGTGCCAGCAGTAGGGGGAACTATGGCTACACCTTC. Amino acid sequence: CASSRGNYGYTF.

This clone turned up a few times. V and J are TRBV6-6 and TRBJ1-1; TRBD1 matches 7 bases. Germline V CDR1 and CDR2: MNHNY, SVGAGI (reference sequence). This CDR3 is built from 12 residues. V dropped 5 bases and J dropped 5; count of bases not matched to a gene: 2. CDR3 coding DNA: TGTGCCAGCAGTACAGGGGAGACTGAAGCTTTCTTT. Translation gives CASSTGETEAFF.

J is TRBJ2-7 and V is TRBV28; possibly TRBD1 for D (5 bases). The CDR3 loop spans 15 amino acids. Germline values: CDR1 MDHEN, CDR2 SYDVKM. V was trimmed by 6 bases and J by 3 bases, leaving 18 bases between them. The CDR3 spells CASSGARQGFYEQYF. The CDR3 DNA reads as TGTGCCAGCAGCGGCGCGCGGCAGGGTTTCTACGAGCAGTACTTC.

The rearrangement joins TRBV4-2 to TRBJ1-1, with 9 bases identical to TRBD1. The length of the CDR3 is 14 residues. V lost 3 bases and J lost 4; bases outside the gene matches: 3. The germline gives CDR1 LGHNA, CDR2 YNFKEQ. The CDR3 bases are TGTGCCAGCAGCCAGACGGACAGGGGCACTGAAGCTTTCTTT. It yields the protein CASSQTDRGTEAFF.

This chain joins TRBV7-9 and TRBJ2-7; 7 nucleotides match TRBD1. Germline V gene lookup returns CDR1 SEHNR and CDR2 FQNEAQ (reference sequence). The trim removed 5 bases at V and 0 bases at J, leaving 4 bases unmatched. The CDR3 runs to 14 residues. Here the CDR3 reads CASSRQGNSYEQYF. The CDR3 nucleotides read TGTGCCAGCAGCCGACAGGGAAACTCCTACGAGCAGTACTTC.

The V call is TRBV2, the J call TRBJ2-3; tentative D call: TRBD2 (5 bases). Germline V CDR1 and CDR2: SNHLY, FYNNEI. V was pared by 6 bases and J by 0 bases, with 10 bases between. CDR3 length equals 14 residues. The CDR3 here is CASRGRGSTDTQYF. DNA of the CDR3: TGTGCCAGCAGGGGAAGAGGGAGCACAGATACGCAGTATTTT.

The chain is built from TRBV25-1 and TRBJ1-4, with a tentative D call TRBD1 (5 bases). Germline CDR1 is MGHDK and CDR2 is SYGVNS. This CDR3 contains 14 residues. The germline V and J ends were trimmed by 3 bases and 8 bases, with 13 bases remaining between them. DNA of the CDR3: TGTGCCAGCAGTGATCCTGGGGCCGGGGAAAAACTGTTTTTT. As protein: CASSDPGAGEKLFF.

Written as DNA, the CDR3 is TGTGCCACCAGCAGAGATAGGGAAGGGAACACTGAAGCTTTCTTT. Encoded protein: CATSRDREGNTEAFF. The V call is TRBV15, the J call TRBJ1-1; D uncertain. CDR1 is LNHNV and CDR2 is YYDKDF in the germline V gene (reference sequence). CDR3 length: 15 amino acids. Deletions cut 0 bases from V and 1 base from J, with 9 bases between.

The chain uses TRBV5-3 and TRBJ1-3; no reliable D call. TRBV5-3 belongs to the ORF category, with a function that is uncertain. Trimming took off 9 bases at V and 0 bases at J, with 16 bases between the two ends. The CDR3 spans 15 residues. CDR3 DNA sequence: TGTGCCAAGGATCGAACAAAGTACTCTGGAAACACCATATATTTT. Its protein product is CAKDRTKYSGNTIYF.

The sample holds a few counts of this clone. The V gene is TRBV18, the J gene TRBJ2-3, with D unclear. V lost 6 bases and J lost 8, with 12 bases in between. Germline CDR1 reads KGHSH; CDR2 reads LQKENI. This CDR3 comprises 12 residues. CDR3 sequence reads: CASSPDDGTQYF. As DNA, the CDR3 is TGTGCCAGCTCCCCCGATGATGGTACGCAGTATTTT.

This chain connects TRBV11-1 to TRBJ2-2, with 7 bases fitting TRBD1. The CDR3 sequence is 16 residues long. Germline loops: CDR1 SGHAT, CDR2 FQDESV (reference sequence). Unmatched junction bases numbered 10, after V lost 3 bases and J lost 6 bases. The CDR3 region has the DNA TGTGCCAGCAGCTTGCTACAGGGGATTAGAGCCGGGGAGCTGTTTTTT. Protein: CASSLLQGIRAGELFF.

The gene calls are TRBV6-1 and TRBJ1-1; possibly TRBD1 for D (5 bases). The CDR3 is 15 amino acids. V was pared by 3 bases and J by 6 bases, with 17 bases between. Germline CDR1 MNHNS, CDR2 SASEGT. This chain's CDR3 is CASSDPGTVTSEAFF. In DNA form, the CDR3 reads TGTGCCAGCAGTGACCCCGGGACGGTCACGTCTGAAGCTTTCTTT.

The V call is TRBV7-2, the J call TRBJ2-3, with D possibly TRBD2 on 5 matching bases. Per germline, CDR1 SGHTA and CDR2 FQGNSA. The V and J ends lost 3 bases and 5 bases respectively, with 9 bases between them. There are 13 residues in the CDR3. CDR3: CASSFGSEDTQYF. For the CDR3, the DNA is TGTGCCAGCAGCTTTGGTAGCGAAGATACGCAGTATTTT.

The chain has TRBV19 and TRBJ1-5; D is undetermined. CDR3 size: 13 residues. CDR1 LNHDA and CDR2 SQIVND come from the germline V gene (reference sequence). Trimming left V 5 bases short and J 1 base short, with 6 bases between. In DNA form, the CDR3 reads TGTGCCAGTAGTTGGGAGAGCAATCAGCCCCAGCATTTT. Translating it yields CASSWESNQPQHF. The whole variable domain, remainder taken from reference TRBV19 and TRBJ1-5, is DGGITQSPKYLFRKEGQNVTLSCEQNLNHDAMYWYRQDPGQGLRLIYYSQIVNDFQKGDIAEGYSVSREKKESFPLTVTSAQKNPTAFYLCASSWESNQPQHFGDGTRLSIL.

This CDR3 is CASSANMAGTNTEAFF. In DNA, the CDR3 is TGTGCCAGCAGCGCCAATATGGCAGGGACGAACACTGAAGCTTTCTTT. This sequence joins TRBV11-1 and TRBJ1-1; perhaps TRBD1 as D (5 bases). The CDR3 totals 16 residues. The V end was cut by 5 bases, the J end by 1 base, with 17 bases between. CDR1 is SGHAT and CDR2 is FQDESV in the germline V gene (reference sequence).

V usage is TRBV7-9 and J usage is TRBJ2-1; maybe TRBD1 (5 bases). Germline-derived CDR1 and CDR2 are SEHNR and FQNEAQ (reference sequence). V lost 0 bases and J 8 bases, leaving 11 bases between the germline ends. The CDR3 sequence is 14 residues long. DNA for the CDR3: TGTGCCAGCAGCTTAGCAGGGGCAAACGATGAGCAGTTCTTC. As protein: CASSLAGANDEQFF.

This clone was seen a single time. CDR3 nucleotides: TGCAGCGTGGGACAGACTAACTATGGCTACACCTTC. Translation gives CSVGQTNYGYTF. V and J are TRBV29-1 and TRBJ1-2; 7 nucleotides line up with TRBD1. V trimming: 6 bases; J trimming: 0 bases; junction bases outside the gene matches: 1. Germline assignment: CDR1 SQVTM and CDR2 ANQGSEA. There are 12 residues in the CDR3.

The sample holds one count of this clone. V is TRBV30 and J is TRBJ2-6, with D perhaps given as TRBD1 or TRBD2 (5 bases each). The CDR3 runs to 15 residues. The germline gives CDR1 GTSNPN, CDR2 SVGIG (reference sequence). V dropped 2 bases and J dropped 4 bases, with 12 bases sitting between them. The CDR3 loop reads CAWSRDRAGANVLTF. DNA for the CDR3: TGTGCCTGGAGTCGGGACCGTGCGGGGGCCAACGTCCTGACTTTC.

The chain is built from TRBV5-1 and TRBJ1-2; D not certain. CDR1 SGHRS and CDR2 YFSETQ come from the germline V gene. Trimming stripped 1 base from V and 3 bases from J, with 10 bases between. The CDR3 is 14 residues long. For the CDR3, the DNA is TGCGCCAGCAGCTTGAGAGGGCAGGACTATGGCTACACCTTC. It specifies CASSLRGQDYGYTF.

As concerns this clone: This CDR3 is also generated by other DNA sequences in the sample. The V call is TRBV28, the J call TRBJ2-7; D not certain. The CDR3 has 12 amino acids. Per germline, CDR1 MDHEN and CDR2 SYDVKM. V was trimmed by 3 bases and J by 2 bases, leaving 5 bases between them. For the CDR3, the DNA is TGTGCCAGCAGTTTCCTAACCTACGAGCAGTACTTC. This codes for CASSFLTYEQYF. The full variable domain, rest sourced from reference TRBV28 and TRBJ2-7, is DVKVTQSSRYLVKRTGEKVFLECVQDMDHENMFWYRQDPGLGLRLIYFSYDVKMKEKGDIPEGYSVSREKKERFSLILESASTNQTSMYLCASSFLTYEQYFGPGTRLTVT.